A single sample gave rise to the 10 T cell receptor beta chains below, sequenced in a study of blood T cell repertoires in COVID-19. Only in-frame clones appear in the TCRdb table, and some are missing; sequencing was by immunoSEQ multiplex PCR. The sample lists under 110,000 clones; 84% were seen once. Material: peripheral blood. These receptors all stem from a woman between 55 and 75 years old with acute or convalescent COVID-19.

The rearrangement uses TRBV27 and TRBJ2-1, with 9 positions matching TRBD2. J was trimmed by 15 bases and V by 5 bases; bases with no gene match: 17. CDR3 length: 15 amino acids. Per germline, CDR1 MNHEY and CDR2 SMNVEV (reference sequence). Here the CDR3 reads CASSTTYSGGANGFF. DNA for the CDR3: TGTGCCAGCAGTACTACGTATAGCGGGGGTGCAAACGGGTTCTTC.

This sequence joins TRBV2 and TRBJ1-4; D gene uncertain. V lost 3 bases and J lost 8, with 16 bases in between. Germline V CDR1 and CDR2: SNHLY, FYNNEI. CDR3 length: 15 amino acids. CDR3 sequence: CASSDGRKTGEKLFF. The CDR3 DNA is TGTGCCAGCAGTGATGGGCGGAAGACGGGAGAAAAACTGTTTTTT.

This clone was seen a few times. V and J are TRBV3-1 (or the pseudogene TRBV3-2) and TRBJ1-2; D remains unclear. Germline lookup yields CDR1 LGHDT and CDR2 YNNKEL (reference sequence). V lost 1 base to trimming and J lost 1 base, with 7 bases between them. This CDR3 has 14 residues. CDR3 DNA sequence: TGTGCCAGCAGCCAAGGAAACGGTAACTATGGCTACACCTTC. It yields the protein CASSQGNGNYGYTF.

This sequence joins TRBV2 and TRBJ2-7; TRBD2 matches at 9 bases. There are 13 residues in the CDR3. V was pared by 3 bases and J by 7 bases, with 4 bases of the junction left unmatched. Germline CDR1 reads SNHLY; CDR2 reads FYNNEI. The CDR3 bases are TGTGCCAGCAGTGAGGGCGGGAGGGTGGAGCAGTACTTC. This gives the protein CASSEGGRVEQYF.

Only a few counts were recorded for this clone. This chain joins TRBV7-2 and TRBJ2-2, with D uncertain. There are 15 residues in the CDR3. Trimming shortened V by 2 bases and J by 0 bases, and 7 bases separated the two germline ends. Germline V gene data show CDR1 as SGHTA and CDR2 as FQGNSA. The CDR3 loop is CASSLSRTNTGELFF. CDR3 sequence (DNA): TGTGCCAGCAGCTTATCCAGGACGAACACCGGGGAGCTGTTTTTT.

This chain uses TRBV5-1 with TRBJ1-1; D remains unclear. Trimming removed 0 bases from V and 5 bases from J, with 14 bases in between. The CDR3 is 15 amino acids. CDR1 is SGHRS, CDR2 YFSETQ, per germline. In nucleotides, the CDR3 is TGCGCCAGCAGCTTGGAAAACCCCGGGAGGACTGAAGCTTTCTTT. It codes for CASSLENPGRTEAFF.

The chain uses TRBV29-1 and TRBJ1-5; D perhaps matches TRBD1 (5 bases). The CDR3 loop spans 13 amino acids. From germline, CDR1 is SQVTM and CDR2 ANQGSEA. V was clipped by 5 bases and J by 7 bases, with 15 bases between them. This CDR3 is CSVCSGGNQPQHF. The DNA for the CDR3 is TGCAGCGTTTGTTCCGGGGGTAACCAGCCCCAGCATTTT.

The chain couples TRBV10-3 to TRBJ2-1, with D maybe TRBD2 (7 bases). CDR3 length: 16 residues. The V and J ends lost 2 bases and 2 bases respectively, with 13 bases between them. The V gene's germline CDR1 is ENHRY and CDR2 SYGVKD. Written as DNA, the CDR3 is TGTGCCATCAGTGAGACTGGGGGGGGCCCCTACAATGAGCAGTTCTTC. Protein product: CAISETGGGPYNEQFF.

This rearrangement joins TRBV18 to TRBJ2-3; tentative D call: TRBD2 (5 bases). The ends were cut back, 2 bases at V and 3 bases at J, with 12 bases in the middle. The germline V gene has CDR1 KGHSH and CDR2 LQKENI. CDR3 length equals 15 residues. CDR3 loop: CASSPRRSETDTQYF. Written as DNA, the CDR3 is TGTGCCAGCTCACCAAGGAGGTCGGAGACAGATACGCAGTATTTT.

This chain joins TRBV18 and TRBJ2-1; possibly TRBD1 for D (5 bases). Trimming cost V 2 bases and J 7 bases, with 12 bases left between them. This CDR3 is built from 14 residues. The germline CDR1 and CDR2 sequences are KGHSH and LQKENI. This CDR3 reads CASSPSTDSNEQFF. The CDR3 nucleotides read TGTGCCAGCTCACCATCTACAGACAGTAATGAGCAGTTCTTC.